One and the same sample provided the 25 T cell receptor beta chains below, sequenced in a study of T cells in Graves' hyperthyroidism and ophthalmopathy (dated by TCRdb to the late 2010s). The receptor library was made with multiplex PCR. Sequencing used an Illumina HiSeq 2000. The TCR beta CDR3 regions were amplified from the RNA transcripts. The TCR CDR3 was subjected to a first round of RT-PCR using the HTBI primer set and the Qiagen OneStep RT-PCR kit. The public reads were quality trimmed at Q25 with fastp and then assembled into clones with MiXCR by TCRdb, keeping productive beta chains. Rows are unified per CDR3 protein, each entry keeping the most common DNA and genes. This sample holds some 300,000 distinct CDR3 sequences; roughly 15% were observed only once. The ten largest account for approximately 35% of the sample. Sequencing used blood. These TCRs come from a man younger than 45 with Graves' hyperthyroidism.

This clonotype has a count of ten or more. The chain carries TRBV30 and TRBJ2-7; TRBD2 might be the D (5 bases). The germline V and J ends were trimmed by 0 bases and 9 bases, with 24 bases remaining between them. This CDR3 comprises 16 residues. Germline-derived CDR1 and CDR2 are GTSNPN and SVGIG (reference sequence). The CDR3 sequence is CAWSVPRTASSGAQYF. The CDR3 region has the DNA TGTGCCTGGAGTGTTCCTAGGACGGCAAGCAGCGGAGCGCAGTACTTC.

This clonotype was observed a handful of times. This chain connects TRBV6-2 or TRBV6-3 to TRBJ2-5; the match to TRBD1 covers 7 bases. Germline assignment: CDR1 MNHEY and CDR2 SVGEGT. CDR3 length equals 15 residues. V was pared by 2 bases and J by 1 base, with 4 bases of the junction left unmatched. The CDR3 protein is CASSYLGTVQETQYF. As DNA, the CDR3 is TGTGCCAGCAGTTACCTCGGGACAGTCCAAGAGACCCAGTACTTC.

The chain carries TRBV19 and TRBJ2-1, with 8 positions matching TRBD2. The V segment lost 7 bases and the J segment 4 bases; nucleotides outside the gene matches: 3. Germline lookup yields CDR1 LNHDA and CDR2 SQIVND (reference sequence). The CDR3 has 13 amino acids. DNA for the CDR3: TGTGCCAGTACGGAGCGGGGGTACAATGAGCAGTTCTTC. Protein: CASTERGYNEQFF.

The V and J genes are TRBV7-9 and TRBJ1-2; perhaps TRBD1 as D (6 bases). This CDR3 has 11 amino acids. Germline-derived CDR1 and CDR2 are SEHNR and FQNEAQ (reference sequence). Trimming cost V 4 bases and J 8 bases, with 8 bases left between them. CDR3: CASSSGQGYTF. The CDR3 region has the DNA TGTGCCAGCAGCTCAGGACAGGGCTACACCTTC.

Ten or more counts support this clonotype. This sequence joins TRBV6-5 and TRBJ2-2; D may match TRBD1 or TRBD2 (6 bases each). V lost 6 bases and J 6 bases, leaving 20 bases between the germline ends. CDR1 and CDR2 from the germline V gene are MNHEY and SVGAGI. The CDR3 is 16 amino acids. The CDR3 loop reads CASRRMGGVTPGELFF. The CDR3 DNA reads as TGTGCCAGCAGGCGAATGGGGGGCGTGACCCCCGGGGAGCTGTTTTTT.

This clonotype showed up many times. The rearrangement joins TRBV11-2 to TRBJ2-5; D could derive from TRBD1 or TRBD2 (5 bases each). Deletions cut 6 bases from V and 1 base from J, with 12 bases between. This CDR3 is 14 amino acids long. CDR1 and CDR2 (germline): SGHAT, FQNNGV. CDR3 loop: CASRRGAPQETQYF. DNA for the CDR3: TGTGCCAGCAGACGAGGGGCCCCCCAAGAGACCCAGTACTTC. Supplemented by reference TRBV11-2 and TRBJ2-5, the full variable domain reads EAGVAQSPRYKIIEKRQSVAFWCNPISGHATLYWYQQILGQGPKLLIQFQNNGVVDDSQLPKDRFSAERLKGVDSTLKIQPAKLEDSAVYLCASRRGAPQETQYFGPGTRLLVL.

This chain joins TRBV28 and TRBJ2-2; 10 bases match TRBD2. The germline CDR1 and CDR2 sequences are MDHEN and SYDVKM. V was pared by 6 bases and J by 1 base, with 11 bases of the junction left unmatched. The length of the CDR3 is 18 residues. The CDR3 is CASSLPGAGGGNTGELFF. As DNA, the CDR3 is TGTGCCAGCAGCCTCCCCGGAGCGGGAGGGGGGAACACCGGGGAGCTGTTTTTT.

Ten or more counts support this clonotype. This chain uses TRBV24-1 with TRBJ2-7, with 8 bases lining up with TRBD2. The length of the CDR3 is 13 residues. Germline CDR1 and CDR2: KGHDR and SFDVKD. The trim removed 10 bases at V and 2 bases at J, leaving 6 bases unmatched. The CDR3 DNA is TGTGCCACAGGGGAAGCGGGAGCCTACGAGCAGTACTTC. Its translation is CATGEAGAYEQYF.

This clonotype was counted between two and nine times. The chain combines TRBV10-3 with TRBJ2-1; weak D call: TRBD2 (7 bases). From germline, CDR1 is ENHRY and CDR2 SYGVKD. The CDR3 covers 13 residues. Trimming cost V 6 bases and J 9 bases, with 15 bases left between them. The CDR3 sequence is CAIRRGGVGEQFF. The CDR3 DNA sequence: TGTGCCATCAGGAGGGGGGGGGTAGGTGAGCAGTTCTTC.

This chain uses TRBV5-1 with TRBJ2-1; 8 nucleotides match TRBD2. Trimming took 4 bases from V and 2 from J; bases not matched to a gene: 11. This CDR3 is 17 amino acids long. In germline, CDR1 is SGHRS, CDR2 YFSETQ. DNA of the CDR3: TGCGCCAGCAGCGGCGGAAAGCTAGCGGGTACCTACAATGAGCAGTTCTTC. Encoded protein: CASSGGKLAGTYNEQFF.

This clonotype was counted many times. The DNA for the CDR3 is TGTGCCAGCAGCCCCAGACTAGCGGGAACCGATACGCAGTATTTT. This gives the protein CASSPRLAGTDTQYF. This chain joins TRBV7-9 and TRBJ2-3; 11 bases are shared with TRBD2. Trimming at V came to 5 bases and at J to 6 bases, leaving 7 bases not matched to a gene. CDR3 length: 15 amino acids. From germline, CDR1 is SEHNR and CDR2 FQNEAQ (reference sequence).

This clonotype was detected many times. The chain uses TRBV10-2 and TRBJ1-2; D may be TRBD1 (5 bases). V was pared by 2 bases and J by 8 bases, with 9 bases between. This CDR3 comprises 12 residues. Germline V gives CDR1 WSHSY, CDR2 SAAADI. This CDR3 reads CASSEDRGGYTF. CDR3 coding DNA: TGCGCCAGCAGTGAGGATAGGGGCGGCTACACCTTC.

This clonotype was recorded at least ten times. The chain employs TRBV28 and TRBJ1-2, with no clear D. V was shortened by 5 bases and J by 0 bases, with 13 bases between the two germline ends. The CDR3 totals 15 residues. From germline, CDR1 is MDHEN and CDR2 SYDVKM. In DNA form, the CDR3 reads TGTGCCAGCAGTCCACCGACCAGAGCTAACTATGGCTACACCTTC. This encodes CASSPPTRANYGYTF.

V is TRBV20-1 and J is TRBJ2-1, with unresolved D. The CDR3 runs to 11 residues. V was trimmed by 6 bases and J by 5 bases, leaving 8 bases between them. CDR1 DFQATT and CDR2 SNEGSKA come from the germline V gene (reference sequence). The CDR3 loop reads CSARFNNEQFF. In nucleotides, the CDR3 is TGCAGTGCGAGATTTAACAATGAGCAGTTCTTC.

This clonotype was seen ten or more times. The chain combines TRBV6-1 with TRBJ2-7; 9 bases are shared with TRBD2. The V gene end was trimmed by 6 bases and the J gene end by 0 bases; junction bases not matched to a gene: 6. The V gene's germline CDR1 is MNHNS and CDR2 SASEGT. CDR3 length: 15 amino acids. The chain's CDR3 is CASSSTSGPSYEQYF. CDR3 nucleotides: TGTGCCAGCAGCTCGACTAGCGGACCCTCCTACGAGCAGTACTTC.

In this sample, this clonotype turned up a few times. This sequence joins TRBV12-3 or TRBV12-4 and TRBJ2-5; 12 nucleotides align to TRBD2. The CDR3 extends over 19 amino acids. J gave up 3 bases and V 6 bases, and 17 bases lay outside the gene matches. The DNA of the CDR3 is TGTGCCAGCAGCCACATGGCCTGGACCCGACTAGCGGGAGAAGAGACCCAGTACTTC. Residues: CASSHMAWTRLAGEETQYF.

The J gene is TRBJ2-6, the V gene TRBV12-3 or TRBV12-4; 7 positions match TRBD1. The CDR3 is made up of 15 amino acids. The trim removed 5 bases at V and 2 bases at J, leaving 3 bases unmatched. The CDR3 DNA is TGTGCCAGCAGTCCCGGGACAGCTGGGGCCAACGTCCTGACTTTC. Protein sequence: CASSPGTAGANVLTF.

This clonotype has at least ten counts. This chain connects TRBV5-5 to TRBJ2-1; D call uncertain. Germline V lookup: CDR1 SGHKS, CDR2 YYEKEE (reference sequence). This CDR3 comprises 14 residues. V was clipped by 6 bases and J by 0 bases, with 10 bases between them. CDR3 coding DNA: TGTGCCAGCAATGGCCGCAGCTCCTACAATGAGCAGTTCTTC. This encodes CASNGRSSYNEQFF.

This clonotype showed up just a few times. The chain has TRBV20-1 and TRBJ2-7; D might be TRBD1 (5 bases). CDR3 size: 13 residues. V was cut by 6 bases and J by 4 bases, with 16 bases left in between. Looked up from germline, CDR1 is DFQATT and CDR2 is SNEGSKA (reference sequence). This CDR3 is CSAKLTDTYEQYF. The DNA of the CDR3 is TGCAGTGCCAAGCTGACGGACACATACGAGCAGTACTTC.

The chain couples TRBV19 to TRBJ2-3; 7 nucleotides match TRBD2. With V trimmed by 8 bases and J by 0 bases, 5 bases remained unmatched. Germline loops: CDR1 LNHDA, CDR2 SQIVND (reference sequence). The CDR3 consists of 14 residues. The CDR3 DNA is TGTGCCAGTCGGGAGGCTGGCAGCACAGATACGCAGTATTTT. It codes for CASREAGSTDTQYF. The entire variable domain, with the rest obtained from reference TRBV19 and TRBJ2-3, is as follows: DGGITQSPKYLFRKEGQNVTLSCEQNLNHDAMYWYRQDPGQGLRLIYYSQIVNDFQKGDIAEGYSVSREKKESFPLTVTSAQKNPTAFYLCASREAGSTDTQYFGPGTRLTVL.

About this clonotype itself: This may be a read error, as it is one base from a much larger clone. This CDR3 reads CASSAPGSQGQYF. Written as DNA, the CDR3 is TGTGCCAGCTCGGCCCCAGGATCCCAGGGGCAGTATTTT. The chain joins TRBV6-1 to TRBJ2-3; D is perhaps TRBD1 (5 bases). Deletions cut 8 bases from V and 11 bases from J, with 20 bases between. The CDR3 extends over 13 amino acids. Germline V gene data show CDR1 as MNHNS and CDR2 as SASEGT.

This clonotype was seen repeatedly, ten times or more. The genes are TRBV3-1 and TRBJ2-2; D is possibly TRBD2 (6 bases). Germline V gives CDR1 LGHDT, CDR2 YNNKEL (reference sequence). The V end lost 4 bases, the J end lost 1 base, and 13 bases lay between the germline ends. CDR3 length: 16 amino acids. CDR3 coding DNA: TGTGCCAGCAGCCTTTGGAGGGGAGGGAACACCGGGGAGCTGTTTTTT. Encoded protein: CASSLWRGGNTGELFF.

This clonotype was observed a handful of times. This CDR3 reads CASSQVRTGELFF. The DNA for the CDR3 is TGTGCCAGCAGCCAAGTTCGAACCGGGGAGCTGTTTTTT. The V and J genes are TRBV14 and TRBJ2-2; D remains unclear. Germline CDR1 reads SGHDN; CDR2 reads FVKESK. The V end was cut by 1 base, the J end by 5 bases, with 5 bases between. CDR3 length: 13 residues.

This sequence joins TRBV20-1 and TRBJ2-7, with a possible D match to TRBD2 (6 bases). The germline V gene encodes CDR1 DFQATT and CDR2 SNEGSKA (reference sequence). This CDR3 is built from 16 residues. The V end lost 6 bases, the J end lost 2 bases, and 23 bases lay between the germline ends. CDR3 sequence reads: CSAELLLGTPPYEQYF. The CDR3 DNA sequence: TGCAGTGCCGAATTACTACTGGGGACTCCCCCCTACGAGCAGTACTTC.

The chain recombines TRBV7-3 with TRBJ2-3, with D uncertain. Trimming pared 5 bases from V and 5 bases from J, leaving 11 bases between. The CDR3 is made up of 13 amino acids. Germline V gives CDR1 SGHTA, CDR2 FQGTGA. The CDR3: CASSTEPRDTQYF. The CDR3 region has the DNA TGTGCCAGCAGCACAGAGCCCAGAGATACGCAGTATTTT.